The next 26 T cell receptor beta chains were all read from a single sample in a study of CD4 T cells in relation to SARS-CoV-2 and coronaviruses. The unexposed donors gave CD4+ T cells in about 2011-2019, prior to COVID-19. The cells were cultured for less than twelve days before CD4+ T cells were isolated. TCRdb's table, derived via immunoSEQ multiplex PCR, lists solely in-frame clones and lacks some. The data hold under 25,000 clones, with around 74% observed a single time. No cognate antigen is known for these TCRs. Material for sequencing was CD4+ T cells from PBMCs, cultured in vitro. These receptors came from a human donor in good health.

This clone was counted once. The V call is TRBV6-5, the J call TRBJ2-2; D not resolved. Germline CDR1 is MNHEY and CDR2 is SVGAGI. V gave up 0 bases and J gave up 1 base, with 6 bases separating them. The CDR3 spans 15 residues. The CDR3 sequence: CASSYSIRNTGELFF. As DNA, the CDR3 is TGTGCCAGCAGTTACTCGATAAGGAACACCGGGGAGCTGTTTTTT.

This clone has just a few counts. The V gene is TRBV25-1, the J gene TRBJ1-2, with 10 bases aligning to TRBD1. In germline, CDR1 is MGHDK, CDR2 SYGVNS. The CDR3 covers 15 residues. V lost 3 bases to trimming and J lost 7 bases; unmatched junction nucleotides: 8. As DNA, the CDR3 is TGTGCCAGCAGTGAGCCGGGACAGGGGACATCTGGCTACACCTTC. This gives the protein CASSEPGQGTSGYTF.

The chain is built from TRBV6-5 and TRBJ2-5; maybe TRBD1 (6 bases). Per the germline V gene, CDR1 is MNHEY and CDR2 is SVGAGI. This CDR3 contains 15 residues. Trimming removed 0 bases from V and 0 bases from J, with 8 bases in between. This CDR3 reads CASSYSRTDQETQYF. The CDR3 DNA sequence: TGTGCCAGCAGTTACTCTAGGACAGACCAAGAGACCCAGTACTTC.

This rearrangement joins TRBV7-3 to TRBJ1-1; D gene unclear. This CDR3 is 13 amino acids long. Trimming took off 6 bases at V and 2 bases at J, with 10 bases between the two ends. The germline CDR1 and CDR2 sequences are SGHTA and FQGTGA. CDR3 in DNA: TGTGCCAGCAGGGAGGATTTTAACACTGAAGCTTTCTTT. Its protein product is CASREDFNTEAFF.

This chain uses TRBV2 with TRBJ2-1; 12 nucleotides align to TRBD1. The CDR3 covers 15 residues. The junction had 6 bases not matched to a gene; V was cut back by 4 bases and J by 8 bases. Germline CDR1 is SNHLY and CDR2 is FYNNEI. CDR3 region: CASSVGTGGAYEQFF. Here the CDR3 DNA reads TGTGCCAGCAGTGTCGGGACAGGGGGCGCGTATGAGCAGTTCTTC.

The chain has TRBV20-1 and TRBJ2-4, with 11 positions matching TRBD2. In germline, CDR1 is DFQATT, CDR2 SNEGSKA (reference sequence). This CDR3 spans 14 amino acids. Trimming cost V 5 bases and J 3 bases; bases outside gene matches: 3. The CDR3: CSAGGTSGKNIQYF. The CDR3, as DNA: TGCAGTGCTGGTGGGACTAGCGGCAAAAACATTCAGTACTTC.

This clone was observed a few times. The chain couples TRBV11-2 to TRBJ2-5; TRBD2 agrees at 12 bases. This CDR3 is 16 amino acids long. The V gene's germline CDR1 is SGHAT and CDR2 FQNNGV. Unmatched junction bases numbered 8, after V lost 4 bases and J lost 5 bases. Here the CDR3 DNA reads TGTGCCAGCAGCTACCTAGCGGGAGGGCCTTGGGAGACCCAGTACTTC. Translated: CASSYLAGGPWETQYF.

The genes are TRBV25-1 and TRBJ2-7; maybe TRBD2 (5 bases). The germline V gene encodes CDR1 MGHDK and CDR2 SYGVNS. The CDR3 is 13 residues long. V lost 7 bases to trimming and J lost 1 base, with 11 bases between them. The CDR3 spells CASTNGLSYEQYF. DNA for the CDR3: TGTGCCAGCACAAACGGACTTTCCTACGAGCAGTACTTC.

The chain carries TRBV5-6 and TRBJ1-2; D gene uncertain. The CDR3 runs to 13 residues. Trimming took off 4 bases at V and 4 bases at J, with 11 bases between the two ends. Germline CDR1 and CDR2: SGHDT and YYEEEE. Here the CDR3 DNA reads TGTGCCAGCAGCCCCGGGCGAAGCTATGGCTACACCTTC. It codes for CASSPGRSYGYTF.

This clone showed up just a few times. The gene calls are TRBV19 and TRBJ2-2; D remains unclear. The CDR3 consists of 12 residues. The ends were cut back, 3 bases at V and 5 bases at J, with 4 bases in the middle. The germline V gene encodes CDR1 LNHDA and CDR2 SQIVND (reference sequence). CDR3 protein: CASSIVTGELFF. CDR3 nucleotide sequence: TGTGCCAGTAGTATCGTAACCGGGGAGCTGTTTTTT.

CDR3 sequence: CASSESGTSGYNEQFF. CDR3 coding DNA: TGTGCCAGCAGTGAATCCGGGACTAGCGGGTACAATGAGCAGTTCTTC. The chain couples TRBV6-4 to TRBJ2-1; 12 bases are a match to TRBD2. The ends lost 3 bases at V and 4 bases at J; junction bases unmatched: 4. The CDR3 contains 16 residues. Germline V gene sequence: CDR1 MRHNA, CDR2 SNTAGT.

The chain joins TRBV19 to TRBJ2-6; D call uncertain. The germline V gene has CDR1 LNHDA and CDR2 SQIVND (reference sequence). The CDR3 has 13 amino acids. The V gene lost 4 bases and the J gene lost 0 bases, with 1 base spanning the gap. CDR3 loop: CASSNSGANVLTF. The CDR3 DNA reads TGTGCCAGTAGTAACTCTGGGGCCAACGTCCTGACTTTC.

V gene TRBV7-9 combines with J gene TRBJ2-1, with a weak D call TRBD2 (5 bases). Trimming took 8 bases from V and 5 from J, leaving 19 bases between them. The CDR3 consists of 15 residues. The V gene's germline CDR1 is SEHNR and CDR2 FQNEAQ (reference sequence). In DNA form, the CDR3 reads TGTGCCAGCGGCAAAGGACTCAATTCCCACAATGAGCAGTTCTTC. Translating gives CASGKGLNSHNEQFF.

This clone was seen only a few times. The V and J genes are TRBV4-1 and TRBJ1-4; possible D gene TRBD1, 6 bases. There are 14 residues in the CDR3. The V gene's germline CDR1 is MGHRA and CDR2 YSYEKL. V was clipped by 1 base and J by 16 bases, with 19 bases between them. CDR3 nucleotides: TGCGCCAGCAGCCAAGTAGAAAGGGGGGTGTCCCCGTTTTTT. Its translation is CASSQVERGVSPFF.

V usage is TRBV18 and J usage is TRBJ2-1; the match to TRBD2 covers 7 bases. J was trimmed by 7 bases and V by 3 bases; bases with no gene match: 6. The CDR3 runs to 14 residues. CDR1 and CDR2 (germline): KGHSH, LQKENI. The CDR3 bases are TGTGCCAGCTCACCCCTACTAGCGAATAATGAGCAGTTCTTC. Translation: CASSPLLANNEQFF.

V and J are TRBV28 and TRBJ2-1; tentatively, D is TRBD1 (5 bases). Germline lookup yields CDR1 MDHEN and CDR2 SYDVKM. V lost 7 bases, J lost 6 bases, and 25 bases lay in between. The CDR3 spans 17 residues. This CDR3 is CASTPEGVSLRSNEQFF. DNA of the CDR3: TGTGCCAGCACCCCCGAAGGGGTGAGTTTACGGAGCAATGAGCAGTTCTTC.

The chain combines TRBV27 with TRBJ1-5, with no clear D. Deletions cut 8 bases from V and 6 bases from J, with 17 bases between. Germline-derived CDR1 and CDR2 are MNHEY and SMNVEV (reference sequence). The CDR3 contains 14 residues. The CDR3 bases are TGTGCCAGCCCCGTCCGGTTGCCCGGTCAGCCCCAGCATTTT. Its translation is CASPVRLPGQPQHF.

V usage is TRBV19 and J usage is TRBJ2-1, with a tentative D call TRBD1 (5 bases). Germline CDR1 is LNHDA and CDR2 is SQIVND (reference sequence). The CDR3 sequence is 15 residues long. V shed 6 bases and J shed 3 bases, with 15 bases lying between them. The CDR3 sequence: CASRGISGFYNEQFF. CDR3 DNA sequence: TGTGCCAGTAGAGGGATTTCAGGGTTCTACAATGAGCAGTTCTTC. The complete variable domain, with remaining parts taken from reference TRBV19 and TRBJ2-1, reads DGGITQSPKYLFRKEGQNVTLSCEQNLNHDAMYWYRQDPGQGLRLIYYSQIVNDFQKGDIAEGYSVSREKKESFPLTVTSAQKNPTAFYLCASRGISGFYNEQFFGPGTRLTVL.

This chain connects TRBV11-2 to TRBJ1-1; no definite D call. V was clipped by 6 bases and J by 5 bases, with 4 bases between them. Germline V gives CDR1 SGHAT, CDR2 FQNNGV. This CDR3 has 10 residues. This chain's CDR3 is CASSNTEAFF. In nucleotides, the CDR3 is TGTGCCAGCAGTAATACTGAAGCTTTCTTT.

V is TRBV5-1 and J is TRBJ1-4; perhaps TRBD1 as D (5 bases). This CDR3 has 13 residues. Germline V CDR1 and CDR2: SGHRS, YFSETQ. V lost 2 bases and J lost 7, with 9 bases in between. The CDR3 nucleotides are TGCGCCAGCAGCTTAATAACAGGTGAAAAACTGTTTTTT. Its translation: CASSLITGEKLFF.

This sequence joins TRBV9 and TRBJ2-1; 7 nucleotides agree with TRBD2. CDR3 length: 16 amino acids. The germline V gene encodes CDR1 SGDLS and CDR2 YYNGEE. Trimming at V came to 0 bases and at J to 3 bases, leaving 6 bases not matched to a gene. The CDR3 nucleotides are TGTGCCAGCAGCGTAGATGCGGGAGTACACTACAATGAGCAGTTCTTC. This sequence encodes CASSVDAGVHYNEQFF.

The chain carries TRBV10-3 and TRBJ2-1; 15 bases map to TRBD2. There are 15 residues in the CDR3. Losses at the gene ends were 4 bases for V and 10 bases for J; bases not matched to a gene: 5. The germline CDR1 and CDR2 sequences are ENHRY and SYGVKD. The CDR3 region is CAISGTSGGEGEQFF. The CDR3 nucleotides are TGTGCCATCAGTGGGACTAGCGGGGGGGAGGGGGAGCAGTTCTTC.

This clone was picked up a small number of times. The chain uses TRBV27 and TRBJ1-6, with 8 bases fitting TRBD1. J gave up 9 bases and V 5 bases, and 9 bases lay outside the gene matches. CDR1 and CDR2 from the germline V gene are MNHEY and SMNVEV (reference sequence). The CDR3 consists of 15 residues. The CDR3 sequence is CASSPGPDRGSPLHF. CDR3 nucleotide sequence: TGTGCCAGCAGTCCTGGACCTGACAGGGGTTCACCCCTCCACTTT.

The chain recombines TRBV7-2 with TRBJ2-7, with D tentatively TRBD1 (6 bases). Germline CDR1 and CDR2: SGHTA and FQGNSA. The length of the CDR3 is 15 residues. V lost 5 bases and J lost 0, with 14 bases in between. The CDR3 loop reads CASSPQTGSSYEQYF. CDR3 DNA sequence: TGTGCCAGCAGCCCACAGACAGGAAGCTCCTACGAGCAGTACTTC.

This clone was counted between two and nine times. The genes are TRBV6-5 and TRBJ1-6, with D unclear. CDR3 length equals 14 residues. The ends were cut back, 6 bases at V and 7 bases at J, with 13 bases in the middle. The germline V gene encodes CDR1 MNHEY and CDR2 SVGAGI. CDR3 sequence: CASRSQTWNSPLHF. The CDR3 nucleotides are TGTGCCAGCAGATCCCAGACTTGGAATTCACCCCTCCACTTT.

The chain has TRBV30 and TRBJ1-3; D is uncertain. V gave up 0 bases and J gave up 0 bases, with 9 bases separating them. The germline V gene encodes CDR1 GTSNPN and CDR2 SVGIG (reference sequence). The CDR3 is 15 residues long. The CDR3 spells CAWSVLGSSGNTIYF. CDR3 DNA: TGTGCCTGGAGTGTACTGGGATCCTCTGGAAACACCATATATTTT.